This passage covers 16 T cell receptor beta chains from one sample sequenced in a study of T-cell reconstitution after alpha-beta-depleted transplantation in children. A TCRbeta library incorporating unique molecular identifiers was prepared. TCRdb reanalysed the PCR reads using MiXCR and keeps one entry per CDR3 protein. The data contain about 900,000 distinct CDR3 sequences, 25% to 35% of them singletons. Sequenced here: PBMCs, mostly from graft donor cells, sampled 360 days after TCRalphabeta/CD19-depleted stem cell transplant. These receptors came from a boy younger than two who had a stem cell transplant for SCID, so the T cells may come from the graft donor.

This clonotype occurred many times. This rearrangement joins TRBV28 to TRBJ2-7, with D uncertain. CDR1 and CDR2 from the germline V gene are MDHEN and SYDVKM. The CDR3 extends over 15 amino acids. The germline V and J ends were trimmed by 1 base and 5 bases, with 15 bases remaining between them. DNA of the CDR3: TGTGCCAGCAGTTTATTTAAATGGGCAGCCAACGAGCAGTACTTC. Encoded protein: CASSLFKWAANEQYF.

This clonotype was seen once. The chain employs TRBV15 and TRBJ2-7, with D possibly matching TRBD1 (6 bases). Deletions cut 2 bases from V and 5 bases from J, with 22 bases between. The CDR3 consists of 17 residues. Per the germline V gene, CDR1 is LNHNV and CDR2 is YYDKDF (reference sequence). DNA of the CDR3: TGTGCCACCAGCAGAAGGCATTTAGGAACAGGGATCCACGAGCAGTACTTC. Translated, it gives CATSRRHLGTGIHEQYF.

Written as DNA, the CDR3 is TGCAGTGCTCAGTCAACCAATCAGCCCCAGCATTTT. It codes for CSAQSTNQPQHF. The rearrangement links TRBV20-1 to TRBJ1-5, with D unresolved. Trimming cost V 5 bases and J 3 bases, with 8 bases left between them. Germline assignment: CDR1 DFQATT and CDR2 SNEGSKA (reference sequence). The length of the CDR3 is 12 residues.

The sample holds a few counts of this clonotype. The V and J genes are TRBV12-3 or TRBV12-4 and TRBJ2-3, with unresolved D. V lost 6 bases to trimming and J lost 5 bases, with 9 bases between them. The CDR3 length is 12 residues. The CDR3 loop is CASRPEGDTQYF. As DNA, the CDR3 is TGTGCCAGCAGACCAGAAGGAGATACGCAGTATTTT.

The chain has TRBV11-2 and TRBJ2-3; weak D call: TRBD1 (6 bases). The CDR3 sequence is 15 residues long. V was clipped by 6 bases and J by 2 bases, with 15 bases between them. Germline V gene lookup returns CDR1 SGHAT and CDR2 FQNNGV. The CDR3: CASSPRQATTDTQYF. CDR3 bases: TGTGCCAGCAGTCCACGACAGGCCACCACAGATACGCAGTATTTT.

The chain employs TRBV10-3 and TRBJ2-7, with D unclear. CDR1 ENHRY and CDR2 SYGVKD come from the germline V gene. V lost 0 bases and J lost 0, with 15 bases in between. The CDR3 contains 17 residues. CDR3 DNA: TGTGCCATCAGTGAGTCGTTCGGGTTACCTAGCTCCTACGAGCAGTACTTC. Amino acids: CAISESFGLPSSYEQYF.

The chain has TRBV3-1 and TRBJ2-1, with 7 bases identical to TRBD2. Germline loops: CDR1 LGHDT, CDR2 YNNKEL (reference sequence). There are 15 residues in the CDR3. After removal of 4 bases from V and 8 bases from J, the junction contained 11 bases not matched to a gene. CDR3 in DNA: TGTGCCAGCAGCCGAGAAGGTCGACTAGCTGATGAGCAGTTCTTC. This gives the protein CASSREGRLADEQFF.

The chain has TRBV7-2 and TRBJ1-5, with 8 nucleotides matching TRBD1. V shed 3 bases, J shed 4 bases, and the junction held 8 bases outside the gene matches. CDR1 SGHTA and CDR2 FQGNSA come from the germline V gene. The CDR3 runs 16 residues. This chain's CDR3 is CASSLVGQGGNQPQHF. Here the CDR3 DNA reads TGTGCCAGCAGCTTGGTAGGACAGGGAGGTAATCAGCCCCAGCATTTT.

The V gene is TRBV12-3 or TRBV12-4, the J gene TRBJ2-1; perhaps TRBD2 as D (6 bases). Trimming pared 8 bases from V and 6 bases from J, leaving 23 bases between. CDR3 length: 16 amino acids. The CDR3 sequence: CASQALERGGRNEQFF. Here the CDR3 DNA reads TGTGCCAGCCAAGCCCTTGAACGGGGAGGTCGCAATGAGCAGTTCTTC.

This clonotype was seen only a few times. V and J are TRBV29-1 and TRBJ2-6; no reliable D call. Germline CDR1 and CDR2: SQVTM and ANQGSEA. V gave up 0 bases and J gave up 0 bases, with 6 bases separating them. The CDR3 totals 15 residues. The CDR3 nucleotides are TGCAGCGTTGAAGATCTGAGCTCTGGGGCCAACGTCCTGACTTTC. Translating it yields CSVEDLSSGANVLTF.

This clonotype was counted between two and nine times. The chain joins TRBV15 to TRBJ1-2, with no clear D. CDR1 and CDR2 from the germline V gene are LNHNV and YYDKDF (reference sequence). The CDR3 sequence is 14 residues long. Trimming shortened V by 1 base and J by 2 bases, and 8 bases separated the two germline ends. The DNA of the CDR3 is TGTGCCACCAGCAGAGTCAGATCCAACTATGGCTACACCTTC. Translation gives CATSRVRSNYGYTF.

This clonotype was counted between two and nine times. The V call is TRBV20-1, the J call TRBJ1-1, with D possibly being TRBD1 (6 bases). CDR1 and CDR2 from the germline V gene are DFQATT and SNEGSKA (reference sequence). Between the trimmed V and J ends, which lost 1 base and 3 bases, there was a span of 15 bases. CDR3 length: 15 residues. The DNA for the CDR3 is TGCAGTGCTAGAGTTCTGGGAGGGGGAGACACTGAAGCTTTCTTT. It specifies CSARVLGGGDTEAFF.

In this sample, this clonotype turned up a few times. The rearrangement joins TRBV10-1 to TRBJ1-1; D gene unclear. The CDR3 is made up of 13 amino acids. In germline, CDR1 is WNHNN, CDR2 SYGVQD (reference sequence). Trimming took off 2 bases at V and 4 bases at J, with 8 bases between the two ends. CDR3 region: CASSETSGTEAFF. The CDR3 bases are TGCGCCAGCAGTGAGACTTCGGGCACTGAAGCTTTCTTT.

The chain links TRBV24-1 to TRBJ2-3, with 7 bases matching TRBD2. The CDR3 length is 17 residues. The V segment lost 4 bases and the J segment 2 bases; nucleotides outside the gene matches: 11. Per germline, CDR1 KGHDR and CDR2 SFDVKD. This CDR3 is CATSDPLRDYPTDTQYF. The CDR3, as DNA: TGTGCCACCAGTGACCCACTCCGGGACTACCCCACAGATACGCAGTATTTT.

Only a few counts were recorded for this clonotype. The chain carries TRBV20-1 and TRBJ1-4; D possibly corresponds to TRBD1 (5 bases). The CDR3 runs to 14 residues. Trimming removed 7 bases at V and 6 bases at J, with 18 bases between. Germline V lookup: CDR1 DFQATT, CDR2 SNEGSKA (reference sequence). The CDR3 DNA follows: TGCAGTGTCAGGCGGGAAAAGGGGCATGAAAAACTGTTTTTT. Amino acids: CSVRREKGHEKLFF.

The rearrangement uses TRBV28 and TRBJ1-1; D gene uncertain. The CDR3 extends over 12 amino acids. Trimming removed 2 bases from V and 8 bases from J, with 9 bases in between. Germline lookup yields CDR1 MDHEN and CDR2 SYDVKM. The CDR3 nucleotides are TGTGCCAGCAGTTTAGTGGACCAAGAAGCTTTCTTT. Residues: CASSLVDQEAFF.